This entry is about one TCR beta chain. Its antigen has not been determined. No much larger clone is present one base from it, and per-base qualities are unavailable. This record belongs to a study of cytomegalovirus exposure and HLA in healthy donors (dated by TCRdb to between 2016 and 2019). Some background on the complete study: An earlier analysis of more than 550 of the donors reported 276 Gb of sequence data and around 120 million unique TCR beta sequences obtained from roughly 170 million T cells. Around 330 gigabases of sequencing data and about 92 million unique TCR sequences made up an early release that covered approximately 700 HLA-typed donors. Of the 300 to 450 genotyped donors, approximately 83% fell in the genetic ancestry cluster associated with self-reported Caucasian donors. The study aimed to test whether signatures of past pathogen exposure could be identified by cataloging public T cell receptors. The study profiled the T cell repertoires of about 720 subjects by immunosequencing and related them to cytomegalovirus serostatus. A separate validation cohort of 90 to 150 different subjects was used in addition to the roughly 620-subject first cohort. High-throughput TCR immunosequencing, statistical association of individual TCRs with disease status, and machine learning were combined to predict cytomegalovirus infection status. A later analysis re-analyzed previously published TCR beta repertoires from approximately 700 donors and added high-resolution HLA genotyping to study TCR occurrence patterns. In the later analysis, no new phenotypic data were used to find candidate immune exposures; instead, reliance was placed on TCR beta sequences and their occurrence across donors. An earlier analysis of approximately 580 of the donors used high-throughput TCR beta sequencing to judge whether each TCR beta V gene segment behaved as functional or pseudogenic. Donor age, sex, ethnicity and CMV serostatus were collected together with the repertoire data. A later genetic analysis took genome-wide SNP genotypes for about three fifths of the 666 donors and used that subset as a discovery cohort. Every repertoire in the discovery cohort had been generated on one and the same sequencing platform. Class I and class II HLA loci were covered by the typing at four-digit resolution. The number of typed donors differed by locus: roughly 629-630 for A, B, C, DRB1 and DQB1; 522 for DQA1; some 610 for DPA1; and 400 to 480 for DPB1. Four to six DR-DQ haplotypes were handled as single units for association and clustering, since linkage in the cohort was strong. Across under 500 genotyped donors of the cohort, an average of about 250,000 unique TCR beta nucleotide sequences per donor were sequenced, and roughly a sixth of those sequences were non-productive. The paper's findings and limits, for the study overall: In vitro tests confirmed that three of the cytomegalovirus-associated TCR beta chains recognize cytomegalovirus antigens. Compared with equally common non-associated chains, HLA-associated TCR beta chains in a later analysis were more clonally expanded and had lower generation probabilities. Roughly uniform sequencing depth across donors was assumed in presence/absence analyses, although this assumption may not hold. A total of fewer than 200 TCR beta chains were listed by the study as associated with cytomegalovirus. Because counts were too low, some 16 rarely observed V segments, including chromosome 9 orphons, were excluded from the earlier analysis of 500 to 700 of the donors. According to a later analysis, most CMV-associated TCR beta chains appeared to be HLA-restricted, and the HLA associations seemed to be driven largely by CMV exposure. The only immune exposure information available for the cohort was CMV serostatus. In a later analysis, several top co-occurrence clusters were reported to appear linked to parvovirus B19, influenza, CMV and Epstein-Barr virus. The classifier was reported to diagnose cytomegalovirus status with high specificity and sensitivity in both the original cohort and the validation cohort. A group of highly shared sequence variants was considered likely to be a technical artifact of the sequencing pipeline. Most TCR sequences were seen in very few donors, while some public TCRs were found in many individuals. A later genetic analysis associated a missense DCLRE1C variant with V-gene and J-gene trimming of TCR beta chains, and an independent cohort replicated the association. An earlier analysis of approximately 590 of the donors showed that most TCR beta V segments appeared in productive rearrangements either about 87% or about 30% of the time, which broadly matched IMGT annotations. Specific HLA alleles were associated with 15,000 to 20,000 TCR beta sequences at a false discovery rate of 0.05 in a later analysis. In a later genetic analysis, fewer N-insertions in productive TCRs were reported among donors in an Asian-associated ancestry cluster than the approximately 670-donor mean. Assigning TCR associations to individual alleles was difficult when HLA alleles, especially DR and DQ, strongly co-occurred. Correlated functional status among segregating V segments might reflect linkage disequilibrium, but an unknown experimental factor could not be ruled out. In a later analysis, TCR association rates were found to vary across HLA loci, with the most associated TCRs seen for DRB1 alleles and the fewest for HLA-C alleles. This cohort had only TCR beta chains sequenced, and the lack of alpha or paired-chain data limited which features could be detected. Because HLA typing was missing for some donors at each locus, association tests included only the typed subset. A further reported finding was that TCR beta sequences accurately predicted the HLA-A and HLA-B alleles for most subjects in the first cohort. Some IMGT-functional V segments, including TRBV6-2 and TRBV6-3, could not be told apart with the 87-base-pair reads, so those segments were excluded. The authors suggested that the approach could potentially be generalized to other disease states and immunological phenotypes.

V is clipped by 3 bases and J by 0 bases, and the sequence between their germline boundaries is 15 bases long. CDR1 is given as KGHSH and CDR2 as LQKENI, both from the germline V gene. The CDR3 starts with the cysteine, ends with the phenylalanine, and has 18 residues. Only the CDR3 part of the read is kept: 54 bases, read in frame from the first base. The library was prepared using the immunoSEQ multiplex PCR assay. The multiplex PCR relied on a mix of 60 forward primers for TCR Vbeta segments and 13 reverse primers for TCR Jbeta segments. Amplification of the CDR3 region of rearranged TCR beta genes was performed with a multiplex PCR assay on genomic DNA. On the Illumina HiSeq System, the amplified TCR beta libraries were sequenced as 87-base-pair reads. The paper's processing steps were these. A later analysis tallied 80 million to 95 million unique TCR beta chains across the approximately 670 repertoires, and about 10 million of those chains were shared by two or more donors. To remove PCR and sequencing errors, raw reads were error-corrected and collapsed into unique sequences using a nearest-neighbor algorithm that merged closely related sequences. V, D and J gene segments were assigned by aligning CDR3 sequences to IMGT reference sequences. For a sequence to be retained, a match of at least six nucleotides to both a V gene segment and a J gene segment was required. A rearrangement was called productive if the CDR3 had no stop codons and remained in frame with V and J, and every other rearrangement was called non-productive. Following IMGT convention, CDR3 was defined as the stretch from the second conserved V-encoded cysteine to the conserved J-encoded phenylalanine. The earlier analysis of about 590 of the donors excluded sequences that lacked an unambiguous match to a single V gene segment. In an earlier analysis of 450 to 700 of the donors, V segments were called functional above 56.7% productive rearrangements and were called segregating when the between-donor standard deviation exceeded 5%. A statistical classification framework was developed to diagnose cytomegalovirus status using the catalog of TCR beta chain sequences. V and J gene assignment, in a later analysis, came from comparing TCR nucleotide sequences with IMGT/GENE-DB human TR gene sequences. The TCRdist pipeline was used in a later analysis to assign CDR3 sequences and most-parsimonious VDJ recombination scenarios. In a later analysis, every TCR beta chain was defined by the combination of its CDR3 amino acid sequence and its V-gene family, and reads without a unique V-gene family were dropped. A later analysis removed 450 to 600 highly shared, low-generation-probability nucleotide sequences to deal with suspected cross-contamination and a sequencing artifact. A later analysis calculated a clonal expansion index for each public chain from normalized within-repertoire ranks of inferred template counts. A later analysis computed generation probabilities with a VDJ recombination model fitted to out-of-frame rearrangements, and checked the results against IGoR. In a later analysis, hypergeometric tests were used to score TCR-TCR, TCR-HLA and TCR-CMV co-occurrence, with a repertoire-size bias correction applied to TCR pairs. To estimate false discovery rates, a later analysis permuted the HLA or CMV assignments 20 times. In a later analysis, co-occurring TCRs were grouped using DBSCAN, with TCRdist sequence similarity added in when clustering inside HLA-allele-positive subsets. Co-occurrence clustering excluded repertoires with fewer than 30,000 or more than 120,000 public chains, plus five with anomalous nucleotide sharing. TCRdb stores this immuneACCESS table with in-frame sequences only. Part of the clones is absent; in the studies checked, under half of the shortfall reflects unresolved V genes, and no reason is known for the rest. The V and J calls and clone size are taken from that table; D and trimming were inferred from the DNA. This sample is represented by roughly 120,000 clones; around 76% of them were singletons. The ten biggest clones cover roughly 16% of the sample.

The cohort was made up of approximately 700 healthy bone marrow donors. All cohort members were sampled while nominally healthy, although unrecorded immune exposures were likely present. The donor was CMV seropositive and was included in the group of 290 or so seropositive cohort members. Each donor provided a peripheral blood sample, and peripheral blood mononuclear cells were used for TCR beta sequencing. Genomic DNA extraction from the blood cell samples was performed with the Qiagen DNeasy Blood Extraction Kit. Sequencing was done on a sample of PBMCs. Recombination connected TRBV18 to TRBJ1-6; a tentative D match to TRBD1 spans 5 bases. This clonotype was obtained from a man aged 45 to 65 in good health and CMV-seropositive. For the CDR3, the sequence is CASSPFTQASSYNSPLHF. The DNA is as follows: TGTGCCAGCTCACCGTTTACACAGGCGAGCTCCTATAATTCACCCCTCCACTTT.